These 3 T cell receptor beta chains originate from one sample sequenced in a study of cytomegalovirus exposure and HLA in healthy donors. 60 Vbeta and 13 Jbeta primers were used in PCR. This table comes from immunoSEQ multiplex PCR, and its TCRdb copy is limited to in-frame clones, with some not included. Of under 200,000 clones in the sample, 79% are singletons; the top ten hold nearly 4.5%. Source material: PBMCs. Receptors originate from a woman aged 25 to 39 in good health and CMV-seropositive.

The CDR3 DNA reads TGCAGCGTCCCCCCAGGGGACTATGGCTACACCTTC. This encodes CSVPPGDYGYTF. The chain couples TRBV29-1 to TRBJ1-2; possible D gene TRBD1, 6 bases. CDR1 is SQVTM and CDR2 is ANQGSEA in the germline V gene. This CDR3 is 12 amino acids long. V shed 6 bases and J shed 3 bases, with 11 bases lying between them.

The chain is built from TRBV4-1 and TRBJ2-7; D gene ambiguous. Germline-derived CDR1 and CDR2 are MGHRA and YSYEKL. The CDR3 extends over 13 amino acids. V lost 1 base, J lost 5 bases, and 9 bases lay in between. The DNA for the CDR3 is TGCGCCAGCAGCCAAGGTTCAGGCGACGAGCAGTACTTC. As protein: CASSQGSGDEQYF.

CDR3 in amino acids: CASSLAATSGYEQYF. The CDR3 DNA sequence: TGCGCCAGCAGCTTGGCCGCGACTAGCGGCTACGAGCAGTACTTC. The chain is built from TRBV5-1 and TRBJ2-7, with 9 bases aligning to TRBD2. Germline assignment: CDR1 SGHRS and CDR2 YFSETQ. The CDR3 covers 15 residues. V shed 0 bases and J 3 bases; nucleotides not matched to a gene: 4.